These 29 T cell receptor beta chains were all obtained from the same sample, sequenced in a study of blood T cells in healthy people across ages. Alongside a J-beta primer mix, a sample-barcoded 5' primer served in a second PCR lasting 7 to 11 cycles. TCRdb itself ran the 5' RACE reads through MiXCR, one entry per CDR3 protein. The sample records approximately 690,000 distinct CDR3 sequences, about 43% being singletons. The sequenced sample was blood. The receptors come from an elderly man in good health.

The chain recombines TRBV3-1 with TRBJ2-3; 7 nucleotides line up with TRBD1. The CDR3 consists of 18 residues. The germline gives CDR1 LGHDT, CDR2 YNNKEL (reference sequence). V trimming: 1 base; J trimming: 5 bases; junction bases outside the gene matches: 15. CDR3 loop: CASSQAPPGQPSQDTQYF. In nucleotides, the CDR3 is TGTGCCAGCAGCCAAGCTCCCCCGGGACAGCCATCTCAAGATACGCAGTATTTT.

This clonotype was found a few times. The CDR3: CSADSGYSTDTQYF. The CDR3 DNA reads as TGCAGTGCTGATAGCGGGTACAGCACAGATACGCAGTATTTT. The J gene is TRBJ2-3, the V gene TRBV20-1; 7 bases fit TRBD2. Unmatched junction bases numbered 5, after V lost 5 bases and J lost 0 bases. This CDR3 comprises 14 residues. CDR1 is DFQATT and CDR2 is SNEGSKA in the germline V gene (reference sequence).

V usage is TRBV6-2 or TRBV6-3 and J usage is TRBJ2-7; 9 bases match TRBD2. CDR3 length: 16 amino acids. Germline CDR1 is MNHEY and CDR2 is SVGEGT. The ends lost 6 bases at V and 1 base at J; junction bases unmatched: 10. The CDR3 nucleotides read TGTGCCAGCAGCAGTCCGGGACTAGCCAATTCCTACGAGCAGTACTTC. Translating gives CASSSPGLANSYEQYF.

The chain has TRBV7-9 and TRBJ1-2; D uncertain. The CDR3 sequence is 16 residues long. The germline V gene has CDR1 SEHNR and CDR2 FQNEAQ (reference sequence). Trimming took 6 bases from V and 2 from J, leaving 19 bases between them. CDR3 region: CASRLAVGGLNYGYTF. In DNA, the CDR3 is TGTGCCAGCAGGCTTGCGGTTGGAGGGCTGAACTATGGCTACACCTTC.

The CDR3 nucleotides are TGCGCCAGCAGCTGGGATATAGGGGGTACAGATACGCAGTATTTT. Translated: CASSWDIGGTDTQYF. The J gene is TRBJ2-3, the V gene TRBV5-1, with D perhaps TRBD1 (6 bases). Per germline, CDR1 SGHRS and CDR2 YFSETQ. The CDR3 is 15 amino acids. V was pared by 3 bases and J by 3 bases, with 14 bases between.

On this clonotype: The junction differs from germline at one of its ends, possibly a read error. The chain recombines TRBV6-5 with TRBJ2-4; TRBD1 matches at 9 bases. Germline V gene sequence: CDR1 MNHEY, CDR2 SVGAGI. CDR3 length: 14 residues. The CDR3 nucleotides are TGTGCCAGCAGTTACAACAGGGGGCACTACGAGCAGTCCTTC. This translates into CASSYNRGHYEQSF.

This chain joins TRBV12-3 or TRBV12-4 and TRBJ1-2, with 8 bases lining up with TRBD1. The CDR3 spans 14 residues. The junction had 8 bases not matched to a gene; V was cut back by 7 bases and J by 4 bases. The CDR3 DNA is TGTGCCAGCACTTCCCAACAGGGGGGCTATGGCTACACCTTC. This sequence encodes CASTSQQGGYGYTF.

The chain carries TRBV6-2 or TRBV6-3 and TRBJ2-7, with D hard to call. The CDR3 consists of 13 residues. CDR1 MNHEY and CDR2 SVGEGT come from the germline V gene. The V end was cut by 5 bases, the J end by 7 bases, with 15 bases between. In DNA, the CDR3 is TGTGCCAGCAGTCCGGGTCTCTTAGGTGAGCAGTACTTC. Translated: CASSPGLLGEQYF.

The CDR3 DNA is TGTGCCAGCAGTGGGACAGGGCCCTACGAGCAGTACTTC. Translated: CASSGTGPYEQYF. The chain combines TRBV6-2 or TRBV6-3 with TRBJ2-7, with 9 bases fitting TRBD1. Losses at the gene ends were 5 bases for V and 2 bases for J; bases not matched to a gene: 1. The CDR3 runs to 13 residues. Germline V lookup: CDR1 MNHEY, CDR2 SVGEGT.

This clonotype was counted many times. This rearrangement joins TRBV20-1 to TRBJ2-2, with 15 nucleotides matching TRBD2. The CDR3 covers 17 residues. V lost 4 bases and J lost 4; bases outside the gene matches: 7. Looked up from germline, CDR1 is DFQATT and CDR2 is SNEGSKA (reference sequence). The CDR3 spells CSAKGTSGRLSTGELFF. The CDR3 DNA reads TGCAGTGCTAAAGGGACTAGCGGGAGGTTGAGCACCGGGGAGCTGTTTTTT.

This chain joins TRBV4-2 and TRBJ1-6; no reliable D call. CDR1 and CDR2 (germline): LGHNA, YNFKEQ. V lost 3 bases to trimming and J lost 5 bases, with 14 bases between them. The CDR3 loop spans 16 amino acids. The CDR3 here is CASSHPRAENNSPLHF. CDR3 sequence (DNA): TGTGCCAGCAGCCACCCCCGGGCCGAGAATAATTCACCCCTCCACTTT.

The V call is TRBV7-2, the J call TRBJ2-3; D gene uncertain. The CDR3 sequence is 13 residues long. CDR1 SGHTA and CDR2 FQGNSA come from the germline V gene. The V end was cut by 1 base, the J end by 5 bases, with 7 bases between. CDR3 nucleotides: TGTGCCAGCAGCTTAGGACACGGAGATACGCAGTATTTT. Amino acid sequence: CASSLGHGDTQYF.

The chain combines TRBV6-2 or TRBV6-3 with TRBJ2-3, with D hard to call. Deletions cut 2 bases from V and 7 bases from J, with 10 bases between. Germline values: CDR1 MNHEY, CDR2 SVGEGT. The CDR3 runs to 13 residues. The CDR3 sequence: CASSYVSPNTQYF. CDR3 bases: TGTGCCAGCAGTTACGTTTCGCCAAATACGCAGTATTTT.

Here the CDR3 DNA reads TGTGCCAGCAGTCTAGGGGGAACTTTCACTGAAGCTTTCTTT. Its translation is CASSLGGTFTEAFF. V and J are TRBV27 and TRBJ1-1; perhaps TRBD1 as D (6 bases). Germline lookup yields CDR1 MNHEY and CDR2 SMNVEV (reference sequence). The CDR3 has 14 amino acids. Trimming stripped 5 bases from V and 4 bases from J, with 14 bases between.

In the case of this clonotype: A junction end diverges from the germline sequence, so it may reflect a read error. V gene TRBV7-9 combines with J gene TRBJ2-1, with D tentatively TRBD1 (6 bases). CDR3 length: 13 residues. Per the germline V gene, CDR1 is SEHNR and CDR2 is FQNEAQ (reference sequence). The CDR3 spells CASNLFQGNEQFF. The CDR3 DNA sequence: TGTGCCAGCAACTTATTCCAGGGGAATGAGCAGTTCTTC. The entire variable domain, with the rest obtained from reference TRBV7-9 and TRBJ2-1, is as follows: DTGVSQNPRHKITKRGQNVTFRCDPISEHNRLYWYRQTLGQGPEFLTYFQNEAQLEKSRLLSDRFSAERPKGSFSTLEIQRTEQGDSAMYLCASNLFQGNEQFFGPGTRLTVL.

This chain links TRBV7-9 with TRBJ2-1; D gene ambiguous. In germline, CDR1 is SEHNR, CDR2 FQNEAQ (reference sequence). Trimming shortened V by 5 bases and J by 7 bases, and 15 bases separated the two germline ends. This CDR3 has 14 residues. This chain's CDR3 is CASSPAATPNEQFF. In DNA form, the CDR3 reads TGTGCCAGCAGCCCCGCGGCTACACCTAATGAGCAGTTCTTC.

V gene TRBV6-6 combines with J gene TRBJ2-1, with TRBD1 identical over 7 bases. V shed 5 bases and J 9 bases; nucleotides not matched to a gene: 7. The CDR3 sequence is 13 residues long. The germline V gene has CDR1 MNHNY and CDR2 SVGAGI (reference sequence). DNA for the CDR3: TGTGCCAGCAGTGCAACAGGGGTAGGTGAGCAGTTCTTC. Its translation is CASSATGVGEQFF.

The chain joins TRBV9 to TRBJ1-1, with D unclear. V lost 8 bases and J lost 0, with 17 bases in between. The CDR3 extends over 15 amino acids. CDR1 SGDLS and CDR2 YYNGEE come from the germline V gene. CDR3 sequence reads: CASSSAVTMNTEAFF. DNA for the CDR3: TGTGCCAGTAGTTCAGCAGTTACCATGAACACTGAAGCTTTCTTT.

This chain joins TRBV20-1 and TRBJ1-5; maybe TRBD1 (6 bases). Germline CDR1 and CDR2: DFQATT and SNEGSKA (reference sequence). The CDR3 covers 14 residues. V was clipped by 6 bases and J by 7 bases, with 19 bases between them. Here the CDR3 DNA reads TGCAGTGCCCAAATCCGGGACATTGGGCAGCCCCAGCATTTT. Translated: CSAQIRDIGQPQHF.

The genes are TRBV30 and TRBJ2-7; maybe TRBD1 (6 bases). The CDR3 is 15 residues long. Germline-derived CDR1 and CDR2 are GTSNPN and SVGIG (reference sequence). Trimming took 2 bases from V and 0 from J, leaving 14 bases between them. The CDR3 region has the DNA TGTGCCTGGAGTCCACCCGGGACACCCTCCTACGAGCAGTACTTC. Protein: CAWSPPGTPSYEQYF.

This clonotype has at least ten counts. As DNA, the CDR3 is TGCAGCGTCGAATTCGGGCAGGGCACCGAGCAGTACTTC. This codes for CSVEFGQGTEQYF. The V gene is TRBV29-1, the J gene TRBJ2-7; TRBD1 might be the D (5 bases). The CDR3 spans 13 residues. V lost 6 bases and J lost 6, with 18 bases in between. Germline-derived CDR1 and CDR2 are SQVTM and ANQGSEA.

This clonotype appeared many times. The chain combines TRBV3-1 with TRBJ2-7, with a tentative D call TRBD2 (5 bases). This CDR3 region has 12 residues. Trimming removed 1 base from V and 9 bases from J, with 10 bases in between. Germline CDR1 and CDR2: LGHDT and YNNKEL (reference sequence). The DNA for the CDR3 is TGTGCCAGCAGCCAAGGAGGGATGGGGCAGTACTTC. Protein product: CASSQGGMGQYF.

The J gene is TRBJ2-3, the V gene TRBV18; TRBD2 is a possible D gene (5 bases). Trimming left V 2 bases short and J 0 bases short, with 12 bases between. The CDR3 consists of 16 residues. Looked up from germline, CDR1 is KGHSH and CDR2 is LQKENI. CDR3 sequence (DNA): TGTGCCAGCTCACCAAGGAGCGCGGGCAGCACAGATACGCAGTATTTT. Its protein product is CASSPRSAGSTDTQYF. Based on the CDR3 plus reference TRBV18 and TRBJ2-3, the full variable domain is NAGVMQNPRHLVRRRGQEARLRCSPMKGHSHVYWYRQLPEEGLKFMVYLQKENIIDESGMPKERFSAEFPKEGPSILRIQQVVRGDSAAYFCASSPRSAGSTDTQYFGPGTRLTVL.

On this clonotype itself: One end of the junction is discordant with germline, which a read error may explain. V gene TRBV15 combines with J gene TRBJ2-3, with D uncertain. CDR3 length: 17 amino acids. Germline values: CDR1 LNHNV, CDR2 YYDKDF (reference sequence). CDR3 DNA: TGTGTCACCAGCCCCGAGTCTTCGCGGTCTGGCACAGATACGCAGTATTTT. It translates to CVTSPESSRSGTDTQYF.

The chain carries TRBV20-1 and TRBJ2-7; possible D gene TRBD2, 5 bases. Between the trimmed V and J ends, which lost 3 bases and 5 bases, there was a span of 23 bases. The CDR3 is made up of 16 amino acids. Germline V gives CDR1 DFQATT, CDR2 SNEGSKA (reference sequence). For the CDR3, the DNA is TGCAGTGCTAGTAAGGCCCAACTAGGTTCGAGGAACGAGCAGTACTTC. Translated: CSASKAQLGSRNEQYF.

The sample holds many counts of this clonotype. V and J are TRBV11-2 and TRBJ2-1, with TRBD1 as a possible D gene (6 bases). Germline V gives CDR1 SGHAT, CDR2 FQNNGV. The CDR3 loop spans 15 amino acids. The V end lost 2 bases, the J end lost 0 bases, and 8 bases lay between the germline ends. CDR3 protein: CASSLIGGSYNEQFF. CDR3 nucleotide sequence: TGTGCCAGCAGCTTAATAGGGGGCTCCTACAATGAGCAGTTCTTC.

The chain is built from TRBV20-1 and TRBJ2-5; 12 nucleotides match TRBD2. This CDR3 comprises 18 residues. CDR1 and CDR2 (germline): DFQATT, SNEGSKA (reference sequence). V shed 3 bases and J 11 bases; nucleotides not matched to a gene: 22. As DNA, the CDR3 is TGCAGTGCTAGTGAGGTCCCCATACTAGCGGGGGGCTTCCGCGGGCAGTACTTC. This gives the protein CSASEVPILAGGFRGQYF.

In its sample, this clonotype was seen a few times. The rearrangement uses TRBV20-1 and TRBJ1-1; no firm D call. Germline V gives CDR1 DFQATT, CDR2 SNEGSKA (reference sequence). The CDR3 loop spans 11 amino acids. The CDR3 loop is CLIPMNTEAFF. The DNA for the CDR3 is TGCCTCATCCCAATGAACACTGAAGCTTTCTTT.

This clonotype turned up a few times. This rearrangement joins TRBV12-3 or TRBV12-4 to TRBJ2-1; 10 bases are a match to TRBD2. J gave up 5 bases and V 7 bases, and 11 bases lay outside the gene matches. CDR3 length equals 16 residues. DNA for the CDR3: TGTGCCAGCACTTTTTACGGGACTAGCGAGCACAATGAGCAGTTCTTC. This sequence encodes CASTFYGTSEHNEQFF.